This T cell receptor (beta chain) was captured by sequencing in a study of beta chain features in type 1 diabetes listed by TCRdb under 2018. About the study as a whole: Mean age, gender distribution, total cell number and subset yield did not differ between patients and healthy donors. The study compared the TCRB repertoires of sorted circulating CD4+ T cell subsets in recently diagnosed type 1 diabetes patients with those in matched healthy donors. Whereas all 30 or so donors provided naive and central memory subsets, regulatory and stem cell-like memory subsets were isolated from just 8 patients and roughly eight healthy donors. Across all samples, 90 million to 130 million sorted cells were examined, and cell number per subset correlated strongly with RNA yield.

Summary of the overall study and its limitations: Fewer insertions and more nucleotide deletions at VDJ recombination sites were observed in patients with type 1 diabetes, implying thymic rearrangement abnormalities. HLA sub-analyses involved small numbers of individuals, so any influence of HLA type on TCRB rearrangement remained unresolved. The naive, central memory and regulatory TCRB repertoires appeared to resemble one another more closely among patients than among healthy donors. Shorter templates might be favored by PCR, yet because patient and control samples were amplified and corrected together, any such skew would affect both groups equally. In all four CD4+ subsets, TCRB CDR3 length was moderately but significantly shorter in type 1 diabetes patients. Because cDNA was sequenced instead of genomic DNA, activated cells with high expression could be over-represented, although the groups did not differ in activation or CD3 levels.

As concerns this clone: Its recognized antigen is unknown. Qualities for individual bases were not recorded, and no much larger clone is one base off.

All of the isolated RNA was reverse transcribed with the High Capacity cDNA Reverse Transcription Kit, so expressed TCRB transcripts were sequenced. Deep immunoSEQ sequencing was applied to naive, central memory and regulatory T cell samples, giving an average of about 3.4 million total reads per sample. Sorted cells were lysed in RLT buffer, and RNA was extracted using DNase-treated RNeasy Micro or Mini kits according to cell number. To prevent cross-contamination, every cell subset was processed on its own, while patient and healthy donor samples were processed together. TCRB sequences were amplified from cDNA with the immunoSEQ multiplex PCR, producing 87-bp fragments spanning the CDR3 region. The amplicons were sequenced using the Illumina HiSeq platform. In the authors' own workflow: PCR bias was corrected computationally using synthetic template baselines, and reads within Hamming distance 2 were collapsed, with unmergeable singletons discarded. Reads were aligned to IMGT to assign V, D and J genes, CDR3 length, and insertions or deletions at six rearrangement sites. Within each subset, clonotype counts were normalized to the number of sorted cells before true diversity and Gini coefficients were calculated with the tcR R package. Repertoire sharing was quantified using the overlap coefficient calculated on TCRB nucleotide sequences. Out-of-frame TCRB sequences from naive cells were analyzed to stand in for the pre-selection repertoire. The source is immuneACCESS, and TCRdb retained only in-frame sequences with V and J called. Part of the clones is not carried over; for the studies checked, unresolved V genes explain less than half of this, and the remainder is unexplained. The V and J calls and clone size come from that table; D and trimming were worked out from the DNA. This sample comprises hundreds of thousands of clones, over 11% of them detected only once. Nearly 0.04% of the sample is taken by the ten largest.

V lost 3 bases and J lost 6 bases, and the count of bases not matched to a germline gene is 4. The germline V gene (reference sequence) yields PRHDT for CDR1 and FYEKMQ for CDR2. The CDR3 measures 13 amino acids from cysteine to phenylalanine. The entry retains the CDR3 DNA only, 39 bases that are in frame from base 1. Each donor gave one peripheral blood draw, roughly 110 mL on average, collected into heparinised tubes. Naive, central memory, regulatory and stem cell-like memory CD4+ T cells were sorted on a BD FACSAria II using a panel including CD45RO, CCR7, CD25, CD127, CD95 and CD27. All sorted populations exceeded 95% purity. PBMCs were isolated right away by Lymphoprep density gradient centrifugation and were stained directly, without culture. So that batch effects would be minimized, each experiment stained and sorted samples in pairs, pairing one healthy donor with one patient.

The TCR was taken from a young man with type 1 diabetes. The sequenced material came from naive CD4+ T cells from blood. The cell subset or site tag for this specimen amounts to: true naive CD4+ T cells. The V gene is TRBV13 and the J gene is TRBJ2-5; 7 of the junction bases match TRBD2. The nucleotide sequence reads TGTGCCAGCAGCTTGGGGAGGGCCCAGACCCAGTACTTC. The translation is CASSLGRAQTQYF.